This paragraph reports one TCR beta chain. The target antigen is unknown. Thyroid surgery was performed in patients who had received no treatment beforehand. The sample belongs to a study of metastatic and nonmetastatic thyroid tumors. Overall study context: Malignant thyroid and benign thyroid patients provided blood and tumor or nodule tissue whose repertoires were compared. The study, taken as a whole, reports: In both blood and tumor samples, TCR beta diversity was reported significantly higher for malignant than benign nodules.

Germline-derived CDR1 and CDR2 are GTSNPN and SVGIG (reference sequence). The CDR3 extends over 13 amino acids. V was cut by 4 bases and J by 2 bases, with 6 bases left in between. Per the study methods: CDR3 was compared across clinicopathological groups, and the resulting differences were used to build a distant-metastasis classifier for papillary thyroid cancer. TCRdb re-clonotyped the PCR reads via MiXCR. What appears here as the V and J calls and clone size reflects TCRdb's work, not the paper's. Counted here are about 59,000 clones, 25% to 35% occurring once; the ten biggest clones make up approximately 15%.

V is TRBV30 and J is TRBJ2-6; D unresolved. Sequencing used blood. The sequence was obtained from a female donor with papillary thyroid cancer or a benign thyroid nodule (not recorded which). Some clones in this sample may be carry-over from other donors' samples. The CDR3 DNA follows: TGTGCCTGGACGCAGACTGGGGCCAACGTCCTGACTTTC. It specifies CAWTQTGANVLTF.